These 20 T cell receptor beta chains came from one sample sequenced in a study of T cell changes during pregnancy in multiple sclerosis. The assay was immunoSEQ multiplex PCR, and TCRdb's table has in-frame clones only and misses some. The sample comprises roughly 30,000 clones, around 89% of which are singletons, and 6.5% to 7.5% rests with the top ten. The input for sequencing was CD8+ T cells from peripheral blood mononuclear cells, taken after pregnancy. Receptors were obtained from a female donor with multiple sclerosis, enrolled in a pregnancy study.

The chain joins TRBV9 to TRBJ2-1, with D maybe TRBD2 (6 bases). Trimming removed 0 bases from V and 8 bases from J, with 9 bases in between. Germline V CDR1 and CDR2: SGDLS, YYNGEE. This CDR3 has 13 amino acids. CDR3 DNA: TGTGCCAGCAGCGTAGGGGGAGGTGATGAGCAGTTCTTC. Translation gives CASSVGGGDEQFF.

This chain uses TRBV6-1 with TRBJ2-5; D is ambiguous. Germline loops: CDR1 MNHNS, CDR2 SASEGT. CDR3 length: 12 residues. V was pared by 0 bases and J by 5 bases, with 4 bases between. This CDR3 is CASSEAFETQYF. CDR3 sequence (DNA): TGTGCCAGCAGTGAAGCCTTCGAGACCCAGTACTTC.

The J gene is TRBJ2-1, the V gene TRBV13, with TRBD2 as a possible D gene (6 bases). Germline V lookup: CDR1 PRHDT, CDR2 FYEKMQ (reference sequence). The CDR3 loop spans 15 amino acids. With 5 bases removed from V and 7 bases from J, the gap between germline ends came to 18 bases. This CDR3 is CASSLGSAGSNEQFF. In DNA form, the CDR3 reads TGTGCCAGCAGCCTCGGGAGCGCTGGGAGTAATGAGCAGTTCTTC.

The J gene is TRBJ2-2, the V gene TRBV19, with D maybe TRBD2 (6 bases). Trimming shortened V by 1 base and J by 1 base, and 13 bases separated the two germline ends. The CDR3 covers 17 residues. CDR1 and CDR2 (germline): LNHDA, SQIVND (reference sequence). CDR3 nucleotide sequence: TGTGCCAGTAGTATAGTCGGGGTGGAGGGGAACACCGGGGAGCTGTTTTTT. It encodes CASSIVGVEGNTGELFF.

V gene TRBV5-4 combines with J gene TRBJ2-2; tentatively, D is TRBD1 (6 bases). This CDR3 spans 15 amino acids. V lost 5 bases and J 4 bases, leaving 15 bases between the germline ends. Germline V CDR1 and CDR2: SGHNT, YYREEE (reference sequence). In nucleotides, the CDR3 is TGTGCCAGCAGGGTCACAGGGCGGAGCACCGGGGAGCTGTTTTTT. It specifies CASRVTGRSTGELFF.

The rearrangement uses TRBV7-9 and TRBJ2-7; D is possibly TRBD2 (5 bases). The germline CDR1 and CDR2 sequences are SEHNR and FQNEAQ (reference sequence). The CDR3 loop spans 14 amino acids. Between the trimmed V and J ends, which lost 4 bases and 2 bases, there was a span of 12 bases. DNA of the CDR3: TGTGCCAGCAGCTCGCGGGCCGAAGCCTACGAGCAGTACTTC. It translates to CASSSRAEAYEQYF. Combining the CDR3 with reference TRBV7-9 and TRBJ2-7 gives the whole variable domain DTGVSQNPRHKITKRGQNVTFRCDPISEHNRLYWYRQTLGQGPEFLTYFQNEAQLEKSRLLSDRFSAERPKGSFSTLEIQRTEQGDSAMYLCASSSRAEAYEQYFGPGTRLTVT.

The J gene is TRBJ2-1, the V gene TRBV14, with TRBD2 matching 13 bases. The CDR3 has 19 residues. V gave up 3 bases and J gave up 4 bases; unmatched junction bases: 12. Germline CDR1 is SGHDN and CDR2 is FVKESK. CDR3 region: CASSHGLAGDWGGYNEQFF. CDR3 DNA: TGTGCCAGCAGCCACGGACTAGCGGGAGATTGGGGTGGGTACAATGAGCAGTTCTTC. Full variable domain (remainder filled in from reference TRBV14 and TRBJ2-1): EAGVTQFPSHSVIEKGQTVTLRCDPISGHDNLYWYRRVMGKEIKFLLHFVKESKQDESGMPNNRFLAERTGGTYSTLKVQPAELEDSGVYFCASSHGLAGDWGGYNEQFFGPGTRLTVL.

Written as DNA, the CDR3 is TGTGCCAGCAGTTACTCAAAGGGAGGTGGCACTGAAGCTTTCTTT. Protein: CASSYSKGGGTEAFF. The V and J genes are TRBV6-5 and TRBJ1-1; D call uncertain. Germline V gives CDR1 MNHEY, CDR2 SVGAGI. This CDR3 is built from 15 residues. With 0 bases removed from V and 4 bases from J, the gap between germline ends came to 12 bases.

The chain links TRBV30 to TRBJ1-2; maybe TRBD1 (6 bases). The CDR3 loop spans 13 amino acids. Germline CDR1 is GTSNPN and CDR2 is SVGIG (reference sequence). V dropped 2 bases and J dropped 3 bases, with 10 bases sitting between them. CDR3 nucleotides: TGTGCCTGGAGTCCCACAGGGTACTATGGCTACACCTTC. This translates into CAWSPTGYYGYTF.

V gene TRBV2 combines with J gene TRBJ1-4; 7 bases line up with TRBD1. The CDR3 totals 16 residues. The V gene's germline CDR1 is SNHLY and CDR2 FYNNEI. V was clipped by 2 bases and J by 1 base; unmatched bases: 4. CDR3 DNA sequence: TGTGCCAGCAGTGAACCTACAGGGGAAACTAATGAAAAACTGTTTTTT. Its translation: CASSEPTGETNEKLFF.

J is TRBJ1-2 and V is TRBV30; D call uncertain. Germline V lookup: CDR1 GTSNPN, CDR2 SVGIG (reference sequence). The length of the CDR3 is 11 residues. Between the trimmed V and J ends, which lost 1 base and 4 bases, there was a span of 4 bases. This chain's CDR3 is CAWSESYGYTF. CDR3 DNA sequence: TGTGCCTGGAGTGAGAGCTATGGCTACACCTTC.

The chain is built from TRBV27 and TRBJ2-7; 13 bases match TRBD2. Unmatched junction bases numbered 8, after V lost 2 bases and J lost 4 bases. CDR1 and CDR2 from the germline V gene are MNHEY and SMNVEV (reference sequence). The CDR3 runs to 17 residues. This CDR3 reads CASSLTGLAGDFYEQYF. The CDR3 nucleotides are TGTGCCAGCAGTTTAACAGGACTAGCGGGAGATTTTTACGAGCAGTACTTC.

The genes are TRBV15 and TRBJ1-2; perhaps TRBD1 as D (6 bases). The germline V gene encodes CDR1 LNHNV and CDR2 YYDKDF (reference sequence). V gave up 5 bases and J gave up 8 bases, with 21 bases separating them. The CDR3 extends over 15 amino acids. The CDR3 loop reads CATSGGGTSLLGYTF. DNA of the CDR3: TGTGCCACCAGCGGGGGAGGGACAAGCCTGTTAGGCTACACCTTC.

This clone was counted once. The chain employs TRBV11-2 and TRBJ2-7, with D unclear. Trimming pared 1 base from V and 5 bases from J, leaving 6 bases between. This CDR3 has 12 amino acids. CDR1 and CDR2 (germline): SGHAT, FQNNGV. The CDR3 loop reads CASSLAPDEQYF. The CDR3, as DNA: TGTGCCAGCAGCTTAGCCCCGGACGAGCAGTACTTC.

This rearrangement joins TRBV29-1 to TRBJ1-5, with D hard to call. Trimming removed 0 bases from V and 5 bases from J, with 8 bases in between. Germline CDR1 and CDR2: SQVTM and ANQGSEA. This CDR3 has 13 residues. Here the CDR3 reads CSVEDQEDQPQHF. In nucleotides, the CDR3 is TGCAGCGTTGAAGATCAGGAGGATCAGCCCCAGCATTTT.

The chain has TRBV27 and TRBJ2-7; TRBD1 matches at 9 bases. V was clipped by 2 bases and J by 2 bases; unmatched bases: 7. This CDR3 has 16 residues. The germline CDR1 and CDR2 sequences are MNHEY and SMNVEV (reference sequence). The CDR3: CASSLTGTGIPYEQYF. CDR3 coding DNA: TGTGCCAGCAGTTTAACCGGGACAGGGATCCCCTACGAGCAGTACTTC.

V usage is TRBV7-9 and J usage is TRBJ1-5; weak D call: TRBD1 (6 bases). The CDR3 loop spans 15 amino acids. The germline gives CDR1 SEHNR, CDR2 FQNEAQ (reference sequence). Deletions cut 0 bases from V and 4 bases from J, with 10 bases between. The CDR3 DNA reads TGTGCCAGCAGCTTAGCGTACGGGACAAATCAGCCCCAGCATTTT. It translates to CASSLAYGTNQPQHF.

This rearrangement joins TRBV6-5 to TRBJ2-7; 7 nucleotides line up with TRBD2. V shed 0 bases, J shed 5 bases, and the junction held 4 bases outside the gene matches. Germline CDR1 reads MNHEY; CDR2 reads SVGAGI. The CDR3 contains 14 residues. CDR3 DNA sequence: TGTGCCAGCAGTTACTCGCGGCGGGAGCACGAGCAGTACTTC. It encodes CASSYSRREHEQYF.

The rearrangement links TRBV27 to TRBJ2-7, with D perhaps matching TRBD1 (6 bases). The CDR3 contains 11 residues. Trimming cost V 9 bases and J 4 bases, with 10 bases left between them. Germline V gives CDR1 MNHEY, CDR2 SMNVEV (reference sequence). The CDR3 loop is CASRDRYEQYF. Here the CDR3 DNA reads TGTGCCAGTAGAGACAGGTACGAGCAGTACTTC.

The chain couples TRBV7-9 to TRBJ2-7; D perhaps matches TRBD1 (6 bases). The length of the CDR3 is 15 residues. CDR1 and CDR2 (germline): SEHNR, FQNEAQ (reference sequence). Between the trimmed V and J ends, which lost 5 bases and 1 base, there was a span of 15 bases. CDR3 coding DNA: TGTGCCAGCAGCCCCCAGACAGGACAATCCTACGAGCAGTACTTC. Its translation: CASSPQTGQSYEQYF. Drawing the rest from reference TRBV7-9 and TRBJ2-7, the complete variable domain is DTGVSQNPRHKITKRGQNVTFRCDPISEHNRLYWYRQTLGQGPEFLTYFQNEAQLEKSRLLSDRFSAERPKGSFSTLEIQRTEQGDSAMYLCASSPQTGQSYEQYFGPGTRLTVT.